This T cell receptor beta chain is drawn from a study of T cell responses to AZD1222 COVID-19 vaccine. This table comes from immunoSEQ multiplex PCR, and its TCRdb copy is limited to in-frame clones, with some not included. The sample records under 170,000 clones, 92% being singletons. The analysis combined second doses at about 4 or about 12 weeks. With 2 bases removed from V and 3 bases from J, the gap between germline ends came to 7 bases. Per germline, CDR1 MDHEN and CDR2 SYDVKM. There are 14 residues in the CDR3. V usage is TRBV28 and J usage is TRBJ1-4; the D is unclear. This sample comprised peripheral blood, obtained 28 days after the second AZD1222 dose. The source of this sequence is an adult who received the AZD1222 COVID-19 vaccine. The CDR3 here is CASSLGRPNEKLFF. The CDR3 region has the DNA TGTGCCAGCAGTTTAGGCAGGCCTAATGAAAAACTGTTTTTT.